This record concerns one T cell receptor (beta chain) sequence. The data were obtained in a study of blood T cell repertoires in COVID-19. Study overall: Nucleic acid was either cDNA or gDNA, and it came from T cells, B-cell-depleted T cells, or PBMCs.

The germline CDR1 and CDR2 sequences are LNHDA and SQIVND (reference sequence). The CDR3 has 18 amino acids. J lost 2 bases, V lost 5 bases, and 13 bases had no gene match. Methods used by the authors: Estimation of nucleated cell counts relied on the amplification of reference gene primers. Clones were read by immunoSEQ multiplex PCR, and TCRdb kept only the in-frame ones, dropping some. V, J and clone size are taken as reported in that table, and D and trimming were inferred from the DNA itself. The repertoire has approximately 290,000 clones, about 85% of them found once; the top ten carry about 1%.

Sequenced material: peripheral blood. The sequence derives from a human donor with COVID-19, enrolled during active disease. The donor label of this sample is uncertain. The chain couples TRBV19 to TRBJ2-2; 8 nucleotides match TRBD1. The CDR3 coding sequence is TGTGCCAGTAGTTCCCCTCTTACGACAGGGGAAAACACCGGGGAGCTGTTTTTT. It translates to CASSSPLTTGENTGELFF.